These 8 T cell receptor beta chains were all obtained from the same sample, sequenced in a study of post-analysis software for immune sequencing data. Study observations and caveats: Five or six TRBV segments, including TRBV5-6, TRBV5-1 and TRBV20-1, were more frequent in patients than controls.

No antigen has been identified for these receptors. Included in the TCR beta cDNA libraries were unique molecular identifiers. TCRdb ran MiXCR on the PCR reads and lists one entry per CDR3 protein. The data show about 570,000 distinct CDR3 sequences, around 31% seen once. The sample taken for sequencing was blood. The receptors derive from a girl aged 2 to 17 with multiple sclerosis.

This clonotype was detected a few times. This chain links TRBV6-5 with TRBJ1-1; D gene unclear. Germline CDR1 and CDR2: MNHEY and SVGAGI. The CDR3 has 16 amino acids. V was trimmed by 6 bases and J by 1 base, leaving 18 bases between them. DNA of the CDR3: TGTGCCAGCAGCCCAGATCTGGCAGCTAGGAACACTGAAGCTTTCTTT. Encoded protein: CASSPDLAARNTEAFF.

V is TRBV7-9 and J is TRBJ2-5; perhaps D is TRBD1 or TRBD2 (5 bases each). V lost 5 bases to trimming and J lost 1 base, with 20 bases between them. Looked up from germline, CDR1 is SEHNR and CDR2 is FQNEAQ (reference sequence). The CDR3 runs to 17 residues. As DNA, the CDR3 is TGTGCCAGCAGCCGACTATCACCGGGACGGAGCCAAGAGACCCAGTACTTC. This encodes CASSRLSPGRSQETQYF. The variable domain in full, completed from reference TRBV7-9 and TRBJ2-5, reads DTGVSQNPRHKITKRGQNVTFRCDPISEHNRLYWYRQTLGQGPEFLTYFQNEAQLEKSRLLSDRFSAERPKGSFSTLEIQRTEQGDSAMYLCASSRLSPGRSQETQYFGPGTRLLVL.

The chain joins TRBV6-5 to TRBJ2-5; D might be TRBD1 or TRBD2, each matching 5 bases. The germline gives CDR1 MNHEY, CDR2 SVGAGI. The length of the CDR3 is 13 residues. Trimming cost V 9 bases and J 2 bases, with 13 bases left between them. The CDR3 DNA reads as TGTGCCAGAAATCCGGGACGGCAAGAGACCCAGTACTTC. Amino acids: CARNPGRQETQYF.

This sequence joins TRBV6-1 and TRBJ2-5; 12 bases are shared with TRBD2. The CDR3 covers 16 residues. CDR1 is MNHNS and CDR2 is SASEGT in the germline V gene. With V trimmed by 6 bases and J by 4 bases, 9 bases remained unmatched. Here the CDR3 DNA reads TGTGCCAGCAGCGGGCCTAGCGGGGGGGCAGGAGAGACCCAGTACTTC. This sequence encodes CASSGPSGGAGETQYF.

CDR3 residues: CASSVTPAREQYF. CDR3 coding DNA: TGTGCCAGCAGCGTGACCCCAGCGCGGGAGCAGTACTTC. The V and J genes are TRBV9 and TRBJ2-7, with unresolved D. The CDR3 length is 13 residues. CDR1 and CDR2 (germline): SGDLS, YYNGEE. The ends were cut back, 2 bases at V and 7 bases at J, with 13 bases in the middle.

Note on this clonotype: An end of the junction does not agree with germline; a read error may underlie this. The chain links TRBV20-1 to TRBJ2-3; D not resolved. The CDR3 sequence is 14 residues long. Germline CDR1 reads DFQATT; CDR2 reads SNEGSKA (reference sequence). As DNA, the CDR3 is TGCGGTGCTAGTTACAGCTTGGGCACAGATACGCAGTATTTT. It yields the protein CGASYSLGTDTQYF.

This clonotype showed up many times. The chain joins TRBV6-1 to TRBJ2-1, with a tentative D call TRBD1 (6 bases). CDR3 length: 12 amino acids. V was clipped by 5 bases and J by 7 bases, with 9 bases between them. CDR1 is MNHNS, CDR2 SASEGT, per germline. In DNA form, the CDR3 reads TGTGCCAGCAGTACACAGGGAAATGAGCAGTTCTTC. As protein: CASSTQGNEQFF.

The J gene is TRBJ2-2, the V gene TRBV6-5; D is undetermined. CDR3 length equals 14 residues. V was cut by 4 bases and J by 4 bases, with 10 bases left in between. Looked up from germline, CDR1 is MNHEY and CDR2 is SVGAGI. As DNA, the CDR3 is TGTGCCAGCAGTTTCCGACCGCTCACCGGGGAGCTGTTTTTT. It yields the protein CASSFRPLTGELFF.